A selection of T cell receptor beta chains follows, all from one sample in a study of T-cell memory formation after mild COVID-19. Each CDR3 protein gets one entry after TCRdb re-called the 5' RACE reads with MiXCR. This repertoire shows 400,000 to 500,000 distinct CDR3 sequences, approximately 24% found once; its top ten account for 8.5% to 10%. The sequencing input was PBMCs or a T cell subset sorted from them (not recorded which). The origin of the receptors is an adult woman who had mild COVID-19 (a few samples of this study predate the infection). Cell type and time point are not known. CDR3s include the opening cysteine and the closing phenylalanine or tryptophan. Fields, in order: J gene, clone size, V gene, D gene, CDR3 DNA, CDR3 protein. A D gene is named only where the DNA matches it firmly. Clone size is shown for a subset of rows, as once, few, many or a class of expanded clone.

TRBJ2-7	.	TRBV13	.	TGTGCCAGCAGCGGAGCTAGCGATTGGCAGTACTTC	CASSGASDWQYF
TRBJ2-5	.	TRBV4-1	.	TGCGCCAGCAGCCAAGCTTTATGGGAGACCCAGTACTTC	CASSQALWETQYF
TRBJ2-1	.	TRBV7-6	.	TGTGCCAGCAGCTTAGAGGGGCTTAGCTCCTACAATGAGCAGTTCTTC	CASSLEGLSSYNEQFF
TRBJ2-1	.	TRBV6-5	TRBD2	TGTGCCAGCAGTTACTCGTCTAGCGGGGACAATGAGCAGTTCTTC	CASSYSSSGDNEQFF
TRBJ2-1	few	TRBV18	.	TGTGCCAGCTCAACCGGGACAAATGTCAATGAGCAGTTCTTC	CASSTGTNVNEQFF
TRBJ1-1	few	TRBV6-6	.	TGTGCCAGCAGTTACTCGATGGGAGGACAGAGGGCCACTGAAGCTTTCTTT	CASSYSMGGQRATEAFF
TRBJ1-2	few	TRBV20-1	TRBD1	TGCAGTGCTAGGACAGGGTTTGGCTACACCTTC	CSARTGFGYTF
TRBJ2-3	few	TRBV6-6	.	TGTGCCAGCAGTTATGAGCCGCCATATACGCAGTATTTT	CASSYEPPYTQYF
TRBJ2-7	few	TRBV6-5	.	TGTGCCAGCAGTCACAGAATTAGCGGTACCTACGAGCAGTACTTC	CASSHRISGTYEQYF
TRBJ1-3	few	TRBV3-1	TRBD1	TGTGCCAGCAGCCTCTCCGGGACAGCAGGAAACACCATATATTTT	CASSLSGTAGNTIYF
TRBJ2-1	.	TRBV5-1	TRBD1	TGCGCCAGCAGCTTGGCCAGCACAGGGGGTAATGAGCAGTTCTTC	CASSLASTGGNEQFF
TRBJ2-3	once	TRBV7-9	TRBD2	TGTGCCAGCAGCCCATCTTCTAGCGGGCAAGGGTTCACAGATACGCAGTATTTT	CASSPSSSGQGFTDTQYF
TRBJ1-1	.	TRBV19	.	TGTGCCAGTACCCTCTCCACTGAAGCTTTCTTT	CASTLSTEAFF
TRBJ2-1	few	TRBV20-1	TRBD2	TGCAGTGCTAGAGACCCCCTTTTAAGTTCTAGCGGGAACTTCAATGAGCAGTTCTTC	CSARDPLLSSSGNFNEQFF
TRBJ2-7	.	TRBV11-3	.	TGTGCCAGCAGCCCAGGCGGGCAGCCCTCCTACGAGCAGTACTTC	CASSPGGQPSYEQYF
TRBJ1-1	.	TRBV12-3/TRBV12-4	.	TGTGCCAGCAGTGTCGATGGGGGCGGCACTGAAGCTTTCTTT	CASSVDGGGTEAFF
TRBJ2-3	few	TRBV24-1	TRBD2	TGTGCCACCAGTGATTCGAGGACTAGCGGATCCGGGGATACGCAGTATTTT	CATSDSRTSGSGDTQYF